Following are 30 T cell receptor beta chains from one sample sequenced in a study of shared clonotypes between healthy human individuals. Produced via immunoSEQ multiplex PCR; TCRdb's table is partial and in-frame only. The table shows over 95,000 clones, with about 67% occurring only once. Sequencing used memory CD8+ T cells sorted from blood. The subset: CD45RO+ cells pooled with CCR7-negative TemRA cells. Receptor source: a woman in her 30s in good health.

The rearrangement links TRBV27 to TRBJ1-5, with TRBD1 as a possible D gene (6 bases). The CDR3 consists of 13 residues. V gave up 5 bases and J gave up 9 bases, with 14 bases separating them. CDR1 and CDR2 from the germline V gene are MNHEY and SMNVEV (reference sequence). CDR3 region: CASSPKQQGPQHF. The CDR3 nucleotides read TGTGCCAGCAGTCCTAAGCAACAGGGGCCCCAGCATTTT.

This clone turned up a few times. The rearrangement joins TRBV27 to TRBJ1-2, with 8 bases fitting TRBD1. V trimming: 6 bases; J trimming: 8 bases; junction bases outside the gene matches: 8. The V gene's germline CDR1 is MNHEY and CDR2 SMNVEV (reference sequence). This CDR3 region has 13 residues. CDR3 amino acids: CASSPQGAEGYTF. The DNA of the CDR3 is TGTGCCAGCAGCCCTCAGGGGGCTGAAGGCTACACCTTC.

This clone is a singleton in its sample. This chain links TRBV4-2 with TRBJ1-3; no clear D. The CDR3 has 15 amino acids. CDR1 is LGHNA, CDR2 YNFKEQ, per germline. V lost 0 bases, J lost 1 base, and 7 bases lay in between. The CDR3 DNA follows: TGTGCCAGCAGCCAAGACGGGAATTCTGGAAACACCATATATTTT. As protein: CASSQDGNSGNTIYF.

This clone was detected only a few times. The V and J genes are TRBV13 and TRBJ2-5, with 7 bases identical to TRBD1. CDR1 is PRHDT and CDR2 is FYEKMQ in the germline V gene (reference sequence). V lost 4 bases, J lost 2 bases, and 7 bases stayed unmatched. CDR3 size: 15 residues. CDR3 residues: CASSSNRGIQETQYF. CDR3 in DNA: TGTGCCAGCAGCTCGAACAGGGGAATACAAGAGACCCAGTACTTC.

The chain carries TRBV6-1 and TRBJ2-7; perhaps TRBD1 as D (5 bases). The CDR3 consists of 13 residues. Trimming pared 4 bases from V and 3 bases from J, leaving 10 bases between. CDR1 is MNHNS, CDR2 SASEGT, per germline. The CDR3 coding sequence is TGTGCCAGCAGTGTCCACAGGATCTACGAGCAGTACTTC. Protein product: CASSVHRIYEQYF.

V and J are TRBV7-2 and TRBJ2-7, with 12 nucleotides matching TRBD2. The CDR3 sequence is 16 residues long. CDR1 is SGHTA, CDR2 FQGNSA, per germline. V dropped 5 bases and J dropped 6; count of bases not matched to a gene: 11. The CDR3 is CASSPQPLAGGIEQYF. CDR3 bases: TGTGCCAGCAGCCCCCAGCCCCTAGCGGGAGGGATCGAGCAGTACTTC.

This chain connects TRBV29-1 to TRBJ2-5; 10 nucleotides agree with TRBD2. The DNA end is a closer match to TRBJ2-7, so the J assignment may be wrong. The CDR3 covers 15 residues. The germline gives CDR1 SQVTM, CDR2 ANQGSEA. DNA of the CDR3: TGCAGCGTTGAAGGGGGAGCTAGCGGGAGCGACGAGCAGTACTTC. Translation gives CSVEGGASGSDEQYF.

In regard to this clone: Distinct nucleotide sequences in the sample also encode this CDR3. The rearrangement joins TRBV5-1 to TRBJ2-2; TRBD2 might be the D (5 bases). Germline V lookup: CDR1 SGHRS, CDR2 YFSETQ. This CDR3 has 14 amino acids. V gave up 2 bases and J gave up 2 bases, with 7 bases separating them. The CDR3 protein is CASSFGVNTGELFF. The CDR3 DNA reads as TGCGCCAGCAGCTTCGGGGTTAACACCGGGGAGCTGTTTTTT.

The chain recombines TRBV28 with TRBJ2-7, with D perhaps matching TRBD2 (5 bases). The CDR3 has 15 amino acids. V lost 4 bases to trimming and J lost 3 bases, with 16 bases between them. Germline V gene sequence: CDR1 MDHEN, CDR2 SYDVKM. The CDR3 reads CASSSFRGSGYEQYF. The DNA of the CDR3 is TGTGCCAGCAGTTCCTTCCGGGGAAGCGGCTACGAGCAGTACTTC.

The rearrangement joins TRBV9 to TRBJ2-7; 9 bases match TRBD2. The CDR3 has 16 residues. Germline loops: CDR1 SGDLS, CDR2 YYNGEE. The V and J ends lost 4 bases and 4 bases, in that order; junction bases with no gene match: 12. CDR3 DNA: TGTGCCAGCAGCCCCACTAGCGGGCGGGGATTGTACGAGCAGTACTTC. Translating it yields CASSPTSGRGLYEQYF. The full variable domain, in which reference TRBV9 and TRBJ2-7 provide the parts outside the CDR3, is DSGVTQTPKHLITATGQRVTLRCSPRSGDLSVYWYQQSLDQGLQFLIQYYNGEERAKGNILERFSAQQFPDLHSELNLSSLELGDSALYFCASSPTSGRGLYEQYFGPGTRLTVT.

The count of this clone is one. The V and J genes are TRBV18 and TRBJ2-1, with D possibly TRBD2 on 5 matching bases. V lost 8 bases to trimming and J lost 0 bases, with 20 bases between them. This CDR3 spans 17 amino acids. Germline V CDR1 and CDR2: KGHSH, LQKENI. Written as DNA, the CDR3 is TGTGCCAGCCACCGGGGAATCGGACCGAGCTCCTACAATGAGCAGTTCTTC. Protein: CASHRGIGPSSYNEQFF.

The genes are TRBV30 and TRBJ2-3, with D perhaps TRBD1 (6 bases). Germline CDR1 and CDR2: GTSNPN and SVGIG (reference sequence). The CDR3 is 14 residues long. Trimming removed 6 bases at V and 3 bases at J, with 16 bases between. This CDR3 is CACEWSTGTDTQYF. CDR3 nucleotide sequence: TGTGCCTGTGAATGGAGTACAGGGACAGATACGCAGTATTTT.

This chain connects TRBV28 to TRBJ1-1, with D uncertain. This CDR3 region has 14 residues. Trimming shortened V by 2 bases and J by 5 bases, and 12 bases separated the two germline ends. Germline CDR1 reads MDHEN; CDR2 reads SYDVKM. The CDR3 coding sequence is TGTGCCAGCAGTTTAAACTGGAGAGGGACTGAAGCTTTCTTT. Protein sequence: CASSLNWRGTEAFF.

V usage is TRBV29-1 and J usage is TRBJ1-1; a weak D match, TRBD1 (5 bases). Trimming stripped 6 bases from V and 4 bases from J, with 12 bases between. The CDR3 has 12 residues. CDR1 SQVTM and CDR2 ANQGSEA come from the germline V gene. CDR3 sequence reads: CSVSGARTEAFF. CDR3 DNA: TGCAGCGTGAGTGGGGCTCGCACTGAAGCTTTCTTT.

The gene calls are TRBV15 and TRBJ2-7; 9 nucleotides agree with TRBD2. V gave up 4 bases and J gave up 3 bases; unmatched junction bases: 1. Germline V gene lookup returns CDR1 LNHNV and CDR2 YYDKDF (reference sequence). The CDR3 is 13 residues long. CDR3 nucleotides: TGTGCCACCAGCACAGCGGGGGGCTACGAGCAGTACTTC. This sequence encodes CATSTAGGYEQYF. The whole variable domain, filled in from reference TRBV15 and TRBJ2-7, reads DAMVIQNPRYQVTQFGKPVTLSCSQTLNHNVMYWYQQKSSQAPKLLFHYYDKDFNNEADTPDNFQSRRPNTSFCFLDIRSPGLGDTAMYLCATSTAGGYEQYFGPGTRLTVT.

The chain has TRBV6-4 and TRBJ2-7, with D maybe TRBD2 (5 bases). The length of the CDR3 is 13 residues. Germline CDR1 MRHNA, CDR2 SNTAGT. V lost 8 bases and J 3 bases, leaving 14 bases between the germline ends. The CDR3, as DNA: TGTGCCAGCGATTTCTGCGGGTGCTACGAGCAGTACTTC. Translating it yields CASDFCGCYEQYF.

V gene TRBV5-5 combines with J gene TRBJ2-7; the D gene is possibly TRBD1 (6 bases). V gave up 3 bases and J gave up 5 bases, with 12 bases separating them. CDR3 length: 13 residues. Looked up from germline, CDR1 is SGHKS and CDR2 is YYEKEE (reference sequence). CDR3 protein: CASSSLQGDEQYF. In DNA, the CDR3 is TGTGCCAGCAGCTCCTTACAGGGTGACGAGCAGTACTTC.

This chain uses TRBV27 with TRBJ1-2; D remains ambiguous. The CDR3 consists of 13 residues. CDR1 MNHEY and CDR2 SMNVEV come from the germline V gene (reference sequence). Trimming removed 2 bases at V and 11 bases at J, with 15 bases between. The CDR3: CASSLALGSWYTF. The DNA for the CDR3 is TGTGCCAGCAGTTTAGCCCTGGGATCTTGGTACACCTTC.

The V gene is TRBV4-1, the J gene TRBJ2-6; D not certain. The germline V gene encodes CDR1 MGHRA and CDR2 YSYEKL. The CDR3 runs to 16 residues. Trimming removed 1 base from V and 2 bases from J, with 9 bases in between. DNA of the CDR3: TGCGCCAGCAGCCAAGGGTCGCATGCTGGGGCCAACGTCCTGACTTTC. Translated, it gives CASSQGSHAGANVLTF.

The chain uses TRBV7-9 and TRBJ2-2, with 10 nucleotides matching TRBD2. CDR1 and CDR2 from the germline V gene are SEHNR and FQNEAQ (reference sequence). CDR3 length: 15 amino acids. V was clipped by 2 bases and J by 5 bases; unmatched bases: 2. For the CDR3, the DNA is TGTGCCAGCAGCTTAATACTAGCGGGAACCGGGGAGCTGTTTTTT. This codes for CASSLILAGTGELFF.

For the CDR3, the DNA is TGTGCCAGCAGCCAAACTACAGATACGCAGTATTTT. This sequence encodes CASSQTTDTQYF. The gene calls are TRBV16 and TRBJ2-3; D is undetermined. With 2 bases removed from V and 3 bases from J, the gap between germline ends came to 3 bases. Germline CDR1 and CDR2: KGHSY and FQNENV. This CDR3 spans 12 amino acids.

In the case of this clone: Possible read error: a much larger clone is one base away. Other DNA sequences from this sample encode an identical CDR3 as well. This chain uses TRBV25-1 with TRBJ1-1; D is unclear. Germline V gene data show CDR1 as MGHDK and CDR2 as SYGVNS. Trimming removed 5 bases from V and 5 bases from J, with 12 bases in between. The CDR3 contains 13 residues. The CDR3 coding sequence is TGTGCCAGCAGTCCCCTAGCCTATACTGAAGCTTTCTTT. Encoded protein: CASSPLAYTEAFF.

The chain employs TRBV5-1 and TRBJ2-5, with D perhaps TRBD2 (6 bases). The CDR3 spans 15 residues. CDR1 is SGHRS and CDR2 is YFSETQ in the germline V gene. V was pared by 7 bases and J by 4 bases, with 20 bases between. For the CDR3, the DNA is TGCGCCAGCCGATATCCCCAGCAGGAGGGAGAGACCCAGTACTTC. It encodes CASRYPQQEGETQYF.

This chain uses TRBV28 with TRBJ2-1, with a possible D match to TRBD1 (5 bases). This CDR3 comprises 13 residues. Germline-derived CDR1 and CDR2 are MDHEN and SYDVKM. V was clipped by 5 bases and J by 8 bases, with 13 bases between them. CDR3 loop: CASSQGLLHEQFF. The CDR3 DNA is TGTGCCAGCAGTCAGGGCCTTTTGCATGAGCAGTTCTTC. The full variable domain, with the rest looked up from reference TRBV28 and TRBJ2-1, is DVKVTQSSRYLVKRTGEKVFLECVQDMDHENMFWYRQDPGLGLRLIYFSYDVKMKEKGDIPEGYSVSREKKERFSLILESASTNQTSMYLCASSQGLLHEQFFGPGTRLTVL.

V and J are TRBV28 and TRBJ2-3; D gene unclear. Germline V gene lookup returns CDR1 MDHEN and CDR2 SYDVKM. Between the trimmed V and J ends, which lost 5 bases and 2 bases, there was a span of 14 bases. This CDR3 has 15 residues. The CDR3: CASSPSYGVTDTQYF. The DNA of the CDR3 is TGTGCCAGCAGTCCCTCTTACGGAGTCACAGATACGCAGTATTTT.

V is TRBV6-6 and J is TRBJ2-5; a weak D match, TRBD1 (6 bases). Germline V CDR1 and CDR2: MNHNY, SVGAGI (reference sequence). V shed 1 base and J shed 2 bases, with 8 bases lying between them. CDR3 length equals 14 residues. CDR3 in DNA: TGTGCCAGCAGTTACTTCGACAGGCAAGAGACCCAGTACTTC. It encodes CASSYFDRQETQYF.

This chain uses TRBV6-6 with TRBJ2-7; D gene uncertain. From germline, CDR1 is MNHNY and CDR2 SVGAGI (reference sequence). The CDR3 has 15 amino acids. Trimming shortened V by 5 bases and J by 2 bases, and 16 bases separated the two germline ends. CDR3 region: CASSASPESTYEQYF. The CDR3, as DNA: TGTGCCAGCAGTGCAAGTCCCGAATCAACCTACGAGCAGTACTTC.

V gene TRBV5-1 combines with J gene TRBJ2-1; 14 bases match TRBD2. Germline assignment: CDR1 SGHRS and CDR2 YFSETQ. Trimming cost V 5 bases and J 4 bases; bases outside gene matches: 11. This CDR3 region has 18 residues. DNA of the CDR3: TGCGCCAGCAGTTGGGGGACTAGCGGGAGCCGGGCTTACAATGAGCAGTTCTTC. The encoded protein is CASSWGTSGSRAYNEQFF.

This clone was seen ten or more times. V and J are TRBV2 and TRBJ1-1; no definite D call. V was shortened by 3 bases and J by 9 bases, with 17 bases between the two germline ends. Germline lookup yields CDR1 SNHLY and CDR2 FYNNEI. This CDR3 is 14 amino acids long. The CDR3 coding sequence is TGTGCCAGCAGTGATGCGGGCGCGATCTCCCAAGCTTTCTTT. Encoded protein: CASSDAGAISQAFF.

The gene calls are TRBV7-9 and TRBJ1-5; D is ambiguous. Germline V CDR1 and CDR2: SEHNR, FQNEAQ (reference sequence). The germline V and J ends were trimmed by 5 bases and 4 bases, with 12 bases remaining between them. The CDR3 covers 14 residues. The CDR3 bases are TGTGCCAGCAGCCCAACAGATCCGAATCAGCCCCAGCATTTT. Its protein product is CASSPTDPNQPQHF. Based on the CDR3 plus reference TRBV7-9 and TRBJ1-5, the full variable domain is DTGVSQNPRHKITKRGQNVTFRCDPISEHNRLYWYRQTLGQGPEFLTYFQNEAQLEKSRLLSDRFSAERPKGSFSTLEIQRTEQGDSAMYLCASSPTDPNQPQHFGDGTRLSIL.